One and the same sample provided the 23 T cell receptor beta chains below, sequenced in a study of OX40 agonist ivuxolimab in advanced cancers. Preparation of the library involved the immunoSEQ multiplex PCR assay. Drawn from immuneACCESS, this table holds only the in-frame rearrangements with V and J called that TCRdb kept. Clones are partly lost; checked studies trace under half to an unresolved V gene and leave the rest unexplained. The sample table shows approximately 59,000 clones, and around 85% are seen once. Of the sample, around 3.4% is held by the ten largest clones. This specimen was CD4+ or CD8+ T cells sorted from blood, taken in a trial of the OX40 agonist ivuxolimab. These receptors were taken from an adult with an advanced solid tumor such as melanoma, head and neck, liver or kidney cancer.

J is TRBJ2-3 and V is TRBV7-9, with D possibly being TRBD1 or TRBD2 (5 bases each). Germline V gene data show CDR1 as SEHNR and CDR2 as FQNEAQ (reference sequence). V lost 5 bases and J 5 bases, leaving 8 bases between the germline ends. This CDR3 has 12 residues. In DNA form, the CDR3 reads TGTGCCAGCAGCCCGAGGGGAGATACGCAGTATTTT. Its protein product is CASSPRGDTQYF.

V gene TRBV5-1 combines with J gene TRBJ2-4, with a weak D call TRBD2 (5 bases). Germline V lookup: CDR1 SGHRS, CDR2 YFSETQ. This CDR3 is 14 amino acids long. Trimming removed 0 bases at V and 8 bases at J, with 12 bases between. The CDR3 sequence: CASSLDEGRDIQYF. In DNA form, the CDR3 reads TGCGCCAGCAGCTTGGATGAGGGAAGGGACATTCAGTACTTC.

This clone appeared a few times. The V gene is TRBV7-9, the J gene TRBJ2-5; D possibly corresponds to TRBD2 (6 bases). Germline V lookup: CDR1 SEHNR, CDR2 FQNEAQ (reference sequence). The CDR3 is made up of 14 amino acids. Trimming shortened V by 5 bases and J by 2 bases, and 12 bases separated the two germline ends. The CDR3 is CASSIFGGQETQYF. DNA for the CDR3: TGTGCCAGCAGCATTTTCGGGGGACAAGAGACCCAGTACTTC. Drawing the rest from reference TRBV7-9 and TRBJ2-5, the complete variable domain is DTGVSQNPRHKITKRGQNVTFRCDPISEHNRLYWYRQTLGQGPEFLTYFQNEAQLEKSRLLSDRFSAERPKGSFSTLEIQRTEQGDSAMYLCASSIFGGQETQYFGPGTRLLVL.

This rearrangement joins TRBV11-2 to TRBJ1-3; D call uncertain. The CDR3 contains 15 residues. V shed 5 bases and J shed 0 bases, with 11 bases lying between them. Germline lookup yields CDR1 SGHAT and CDR2 FQNNGV. The CDR3 region has the DNA TGTGCCAGCAGCCCTACGCAGAGCTCTGGAAACACCATATATTTT. Encoded protein: CASSPTQSSGNTIYF.

This clone occurred a few times. The chain recombines TRBV4-1 with TRBJ2-2; unclear D gene. Germline-derived CDR1 and CDR2 are MGHRA and YSYEKL. The CDR3 contains 17 residues. Between the trimmed V and J ends, which lost 1 base and 4 bases, there was a span of 16 bases. CDR3 DNA: TGCGCCAGCAGCCAAGGCGTCGCTTATAAAACCACCGGGGAGCTGTTTTTT. Its translation: CASSQGVAYKTTGELFF.

The genes are TRBV5-4 and TRBJ2-1; TRBD2 is a possible D gene (7 bases). V shed 1 base and J shed 3 bases, with 26 bases lying between them. The CDR3 has 20 residues. CDR1 is SGHNT, CDR2 YYREEE, per germline (reference sequence). This CDR3 reads CASSLPTRDIKTSDYNEQFF. The CDR3 nucleotides read TGTGCCAGCAGCTTGCCAACCAGGGACATAAAAACTAGCGACTACAATGAGCAGTTCTTC.

A few counts support this clone. V is TRBV10-3 and J is TRBJ1-4, with no clear D. The CDR3 spans 12 residues. The V gene's germline CDR1 is ENHRY and CDR2 SYGVKD. Trimming left V 7 bases short and J 8 bases short, with 11 bases between. CDR3 amino acids: CAIKGTEEKLFF. CDR3 nucleotide sequence: TGTGCCATCAAAGGTACCGAGGAAAAACTGTTTTTT.

The chain couples TRBV7-9 to TRBJ1-2; the D gene is possibly TRBD1 (5 bases). This CDR3 spans 15 amino acids. With 1 base removed from V and 2 bases from J, the gap between germline ends came to 11 bases. CDR1 SEHNR and CDR2 FQNEAQ come from the germline V gene (reference sequence). The CDR3 nucleotides are TGTGCCAGCAGCTTAGTTCGGGACGGCAACTATGGCTACACCTTC. This translates into CASSLVRDGNYGYTF.

The chain uses TRBV27 and TRBJ2-7; 14 bases match TRBD2. Germline V gene sequence: CDR1 MNHEY, CDR2 SMNVEV (reference sequence). The CDR3 contains 15 residues. V lost 5 bases and J lost 6; bases outside the gene matches: 6. CDR3 sequence reads: CASSLGLAGGSEQYF. CDR3 coding DNA: TGTGCCAGCAGTCTAGGACTAGCGGGAGGATCCGAGCAGTACTTC.

The J gene is TRBJ1-4, the V gene TRBV28; maybe TRBD1 (6 bases). Deletions cut 6 bases from V and 7 bases from J, with 21 bases between. The CDR3 has 16 amino acids. Germline lookup yields CDR1 MDHEN and CDR2 SYDVKM. The CDR3 reads CASSSTWIQGGEKLFF. CDR3 DNA: TGTGCCAGCAGCTCCACCTGGATACAGGGTGGTGAAAAACTGTTTTTT.

Only a few counts were recorded for this clone. This chain connects TRBV12-5 to TRBJ2-7, with D unclear. CDR3 length: 12 amino acids. From germline, CDR1 is LGHNT and CDR2 FRNRAP. The V gene lost 6 bases and the J gene lost 2 bases, with 8 bases spanning the gap. The CDR3 region has the DNA TGTGCTAGTGGCTGGTCCCCCTACGAGCAGTACTTC. The encoded protein is CASGWSPYEQYF.

The rearrangement uses TRBV20-1 and TRBJ2-7; D is possibly TRBD2 (6 bases). The germline gives CDR1 DFQATT, CDR2 SNEGSKA (reference sequence). Trimming shortened V by 6 bases and J by 7 bases, and 13 bases separated the two germline ends. CDR3 size: 11 residues. As DNA, the CDR3 is TGCAGTGCCTTCCGCGGGGTGGAGCAGTACTTC. This translates into CSAFRGVEQYF.

The V and J genes are TRBV19 and TRBJ2-7; 7 bases fit TRBD1. CDR1 LNHDA and CDR2 SQIVND come from the germline V gene (reference sequence). This CDR3 region has 15 residues. Unmatched junction bases numbered 8, after V lost 4 bases and J lost 2 bases. CDR3 nucleotide sequence: TGTGCCAGTAGTACTGGGATTACAGGGGCCTACGAGCAGTACTTC. Amino acid sequence: CASSTGITGAYEQYF.

J is TRBJ2-1 and V is TRBV7-2; D is possibly TRBD2 (6 bases). Germline CDR1 and CDR2: SGHTA and FQGNSA. V dropped 5 bases and J dropped 8 bases, with 10 bases sitting between them. The CDR3 is 12 residues long. CDR3 amino acids: CASSPGGDEQFF. The DNA for the CDR3 is TGTGCCAGCAGCCCCGGCGGGGATGAGCAGTTCTTC.

The chain combines TRBV11-3 with TRBJ2-7, with D tentatively TRBD2 (5 bases). V lost 2 bases and J lost 1, with 15 bases in between. Germline V gene data show CDR1 as SGHNT and CDR2 as YENEEA. The CDR3 has 16 residues. CDR3 bases: TGTGCCAGCAGCTTATTAAGCGGTGCGCGGTCCTACGAGCAGTACTTC. It encodes CASSLLSGARSYEQYF. Drawing the rest from reference TRBV11-3 and TRBJ2-7, the complete variable domain is EAGVVQSPRYKIIEKKQPVAFWCNPISGHNTLYWYLQNLGQGPELLIRYENEEAVDDSQLPKDRFSAERLKGVDSTLKIQPAELGDSAVYLCASSLLSGARSYEQYFGPGTRLTVT.

The rearrangement joins TRBV10-3 to TRBJ2-3; D is undetermined. The CDR3 extends over 18 amino acids. The ends were cut back, 4 bases at V and 0 bases at J, with 20 bases in the middle. In germline, CDR1 is ENHRY, CDR2 SYGVKD. The CDR3 region is CAISGDSRYQSSTDTQYF. The CDR3 DNA reads as TGTGCCATCAGTGGCGATAGCCGATACCAATCTAGCACAGATACGCAGTATTTT.

This chain connects TRBV28 to TRBJ1-5; no firm D call. Germline CDR1 is MDHEN and CDR2 is SYDVKM. The CDR3 consists of 12 residues. Trimming cost V 6 bases and J 5 bases, with 8 bases left between them. CDR3 protein: CASSTGDQPQHF. CDR3 bases: TGTGCCAGCAGCACCGGGGATCAGCCCCAGCATTTT.

V is TRBV28 and J is TRBJ2-3; no firm D call. The CDR3 totals 15 residues. Germline V gene sequence: CDR1 MDHEN, CDR2 SYDVKM. Trimming cost V 6 bases and J 0 bases, with 13 bases left between them. This CDR3 reads CASRTGPPSTDTQYF. CDR3 nucleotides: TGTGCCAGCAGAACCGGGCCTCCTAGCACAGATACGCAGTATTTT. The full variable domain, its missing parts supplied by reference TRBV28 and TRBJ2-3, is DVKVTQSSRYLVKRTGEKVFLECVQDMDHENMFWYRQDPGLGLRLIYFSYDVKMKEKGDIPEGYSVSREKKERFSLILESASTNQTSMYLCASRTGPPSTDTQYFGPGTRLTVL.

The chain carries TRBV6-5 and TRBJ1-5; the D gene is possibly TRBD1 (5 bases). Germline-derived CDR1 and CDR2 are MNHEY and SVGAGI. Trimming removed 6 bases at V and 7 bases at J, with 13 bases between. This CDR3 spans 13 amino acids. CDR3 in amino acids: CASRPGLGQPQHF. The CDR3 region has the DNA TGTGCCAGCAGGCCAGGGCTGGGCCAGCCCCAGCATTTT.

The gene calls are TRBV5-1 and TRBJ1-4; D gene unclear. V lost 3 bases to trimming and J lost 3 bases, with 9 bases between them. The CDR3 is 14 residues long. Germline assignment: CDR1 SGHRS and CDR2 YFSETQ. Written as DNA, the CDR3 is TGCGCCAGCAGCTCCGTTGAAGCTAATGAAAAACTGTTTTTT. Translated: CASSSVEANEKLFF.

The chain employs TRBV25-1 and TRBJ1-2; TRBD1 agrees at 8 bases. The CDR3 length is 17 residues. V trimming: 3 bases; J trimming: 8 bases; junction bases outside the gene matches: 17. The germline CDR1 and CDR2 sequences are MGHDK and SYGVNS. The CDR3 DNA reads TGTGCCAGCAGTGACCCCACGGACAGGGAAGGCGGAGAAGGCTACACCTTC. This codes for CASSDPTDREGGEGYTF.

The chain combines TRBV27 with TRBJ2-7; 12 bases line up with TRBD2. After removal of 6 bases from V and 3 bases from J, the junction contained 6 bases not matched to a gene. Germline CDR1 is MNHEY and CDR2 is SMNVEV (reference sequence). CDR3 size: 15 residues. CDR3 sequence: CASRSGTSGFYEQYF. As DNA, the CDR3 is TGTGCCAGCAGGTCCGGGACTAGCGGGTTCTACGAGCAGTACTTC.

The chain employs TRBV7-2 and TRBJ2-2; D gene uncertain. The germline CDR1 and CDR2 sequences are SGHTA and FQGNSA. Trimming cost V 1 base and J 6 bases, with 9 bases left between them. This CDR3 has 14 residues. The CDR3: CASSLGPASGELFF. In DNA form, the CDR3 reads TGTGCCAGCAGCTTAGGCCCCGCATCCGGGGAGCTGTTTTTT.